This is a list of T cell receptor beta chains from one sample in a study of T cell repertoires in cytomegalovirus infection. These TCRs are of unknown antigen specificity. MiXCR was run by TCRdb on the reads, yielding one entry per CDR3 protein. The sample shows 300,000 to 400,000 distinct CDR3 sequences, 20% to 30% of them seen only once. Here the sequenced sample was cultured PBMCs, taken from culture after CMV antigen stimulation. The receptors here all came from a human donor in good health (CMV status not recorded). Some clones in this sample may be carry-over from other donors' samples. Each CDR3 is given with its conserved first and last residue. Each record gives: clone size, J gene, D gene, V gene, CDR3 DNA, CDR3 protein. D genes are given only for firm matches. A row's size may be missing; if present it is once, few, many or a size class.

clone_size: many
j_call: TRBJ2-3
d_call: TRBD2
v_call: TRBV7-8
cdr3_nt: TGTGCCAGCATGTTCGGGCGACTAGCGTCAGATACGCAGTATTTT
cdr3_aa: CASMFGRLASDTQYF

clone_size: many
j_call: TRBJ2-3
d_call: .
v_call: TRBV15
cdr3_nt: TGTGCCACCAGCACCACCTACACAGATACGCAGTATTTT
cdr3_aa: CATSTTYTDTQYF

clone_size: once
j_call: TRBJ2-1
d_call: .
v_call: TRBV9
cdr3_nt: TGTGCCAGCAGCGTCTCGGAAGGGTCCTACAATGAGCAGTTCTTC
cdr3_aa: CASSVSEGSYNEQFF

clone_size: .
j_call: TRBJ2-1
d_call: .
v_call: TRBV6-2/TRBV6-3
cdr3_nt: TGTGCCAGCAGTTTCCGGGACGGGCCCTACAATGAGCAGTTCTTC
cdr3_aa: CASSFRDGPYNEQFF

clone_size: .
j_call: TRBJ1-6
d_call: .
v_call: TRBV11-2
cdr3_nt: TGTGCCAGCAGCCCCCCCTGGGATTCACCCCTCCACTTT
cdr3_aa: CASSPPWDSPLHF

clone_size: .
j_call: TRBJ1-6
d_call: .
v_call: TRBV6-1
cdr3_nt: TGTGCCAGCTCATTTTATTCACCCCTCCACTTT
cdr3_aa: CASSFYSPLHF

clone_size: .
j_call: TRBJ2-2
d_call: TRBD2
v_call: TRBV5-4
cdr3_nt: TGTGCCAGCAGCCGGGATAGCGGGAGAGCGAACACCGGGGAGCTGTTTTTT
cdr3_aa: CASSRDSGRANTGELFF

clone_size: .
j_call: TRBJ1-5
d_call: .
v_call: TRBV12-3/TRBV12-4
cdr3_nt: TGTGCCAGCAGTTTTCTGGGCAATCAGCCCCAGCATTTT
cdr3_aa: CASSFLGNQPQHF

clone_size: .
j_call: TRBJ2-2
d_call: .
v_call: TRBV6-1
cdr3_nt: TGTGCCACCCGTAAGGTCCAAAACACCGGGGAGCTGTTTTTT
cdr3_aa: CATRKVQNTGELFF

clone_size: .
j_call: TRBJ1-2
d_call: .
v_call: TRBV19
cdr3_nt: TGTGCCAGTAAGGCAGGACTGGGCGTTGTCTATGGCTACACCTTC
cdr3_aa: CASKAGLGVVYGYTF

clone_size: few
j_call: TRBJ2-7
d_call: .
v_call: TRBV7-2
cdr3_nt: TGTGCCAGCAGCTCGTCCCGGGACCTTTACGAGCAGTACTTC
cdr3_aa: CASSSSRDLYEQYF

clone_size: few
j_call: TRBJ2-1
d_call: .
v_call: TRBV6-6
cdr3_nt: TGTGCCAGCAGCTTACAGGGCGCAACGGCCTACAATGAGCAGTTCTTC
cdr3_aa: CASSLQGATAYNEQFF

clone_size: .
j_call: TRBJ1-2
d_call: .
v_call: TRBV7-2
cdr3_nt: TGTGCCAGCAGCCCACAGACAGAGCCCTATGGCTACACCTTC
cdr3_aa: CASSPQTEPYGYTF

clone_size: few
j_call: TRBJ1-2
d_call: .
v_call: TRBV28
cdr3_nt: TGTGCCAGCAGTTTTGGGCCGGGATATGGCTACACCTTC
cdr3_aa: CASSFGPGYGYTF

clone_size: .
j_call: TRBJ1-2
d_call: .
v_call: TRBV19
cdr3_nt: TGTGCCAGTAGTATAGATCTTGCAGCCCGGGGCTACACCTTC
cdr3_aa: CASSIDLAARGYTF

clone_size: few
j_call: TRBJ2-2
d_call: TRBD2
v_call: TRBV11-2
cdr3_nt: TGTGCCAGCAGCCAAGGGCTGCTAGCGGGATTGCGGTCCGGGGAGCTGTTTTTT
cdr3_aa: CASSQGLLAGLRSGELFF

clone_size: .
j_call: TRBJ1-2
d_call: TRBD1
v_call: TRBV29-1
cdr3_nt: TGCAGCGTGTGGGGGCCGGGACAGGGGAGGCATGGCTACACCTTC
cdr3_aa: CSVWGPGQGRHGYTF

clone_size: once
j_call: TRBJ1-5
d_call: TRBD1
v_call: TRBV19
cdr3_nt: TGTGCCAGTAGTTTATCGGGACAGAGCGTTACGGGTCAGCCCCAGCATTTT
cdr3_aa: CASSLSGQSVTGQPQHF

clone_size: once
j_call: TRBJ2-5
d_call: TRBD1
v_call: TRBV20-1
cdr3_nt: TGCAGTGCTCTATCGACAGGGGGTTGGGAAGAGACCCAGTACTTC
cdr3_aa: CSALSTGGWEETQYF

clone_size: .
j_call: TRBJ1-5
d_call: .
v_call: TRBV9
cdr3_nt: TGTGCCAGCAGCGTAGATGTAGGGGGCAATCAGCCCCAGCATTTT
cdr3_aa: CASSVDVGGNQPQHF

clone_size: .
j_call: TRBJ1-4
d_call: .
v_call: TRBV6-1
cdr3_nt: TGTGCCAGCAGTTTACAAAACAGGCCCCCGGAGGAAAAACTGTTTTTT
cdr3_aa: CASSLQNRPPEEKLFF

clone_size: once
j_call: TRBJ1-5
d_call: TRBD1
v_call: TRBV28
cdr3_nt: TGTGCCAGCAGTTACAACAGGGGCGGGAGTCAGCCCCAGCATTTT
cdr3_aa: CASSYNRGGSQPQHF

clone_size: many
j_call: TRBJ2-2
d_call: TRBD1
v_call: TRBV7-2
cdr3_nt: TGTGCCAGCAGCGTATACAGGGGGCAGGCCGGGGAGCTGTTTTTT
cdr3_aa: CASSVYRGQAGELFF

clone_size: few
j_call: TRBJ1-2
d_call: .
v_call: TRBV4-1
cdr3_nt: TGCGCCAGCAGCGTAGAATCCGGACGGCGCTACACCTTC
cdr3_aa: CASSVESGRRYTF

clone_size: .
j_call: TRBJ2-1
d_call: TRBD2
v_call: TRBV20-1
cdr3_nt: TGCAGTGCTAGTCCGGCGTCTAGCGGGAGTGGTTACAATGAGCAGTTCTTC
cdr3_aa: CSASPASSGSGYNEQFF